These T cell receptor beta chains were read from a single sample in a study of blood T cell repertoires in COVID-19. Clones were sequenced by immunoSEQ multiplex PCR, and TCRdb holds only the in-frame ones, with some missing. The sample includes about 140,000 clones, 84% of them seen just once. Specimen: peripheral blood. These TCRs come from a woman older than 75 in a cohort sampled during active or convalescent COVID-19. CDR3s include the opening cysteine and the closing phenylalanine or tryptophan. A D gene is named only where the DNA matches it firmly. The listing skips clone size in some rows; elsewhere it reads once, few, many or a size class.

>.|TRBJ1-2|TRBD1|TRBV5-4
TGTGCCAGCAATCTGGACAGGGGCATCTATGGCTACACCTTC
CASNLDRGIYGYTF
>.|TRBJ1-1|.|TRBV7-6
TGTGCCAGCAGCTTTTCCCAGGGTATGAACACTGAAGCTTTCTTT
CASSFSQGMNTEAFF
>.|TRBJ1-1|.|TRBV18
TGTGCCAGCTCACCAGGCGGGTGGACTGAAGCTTTCTTT
CASSPGGWTEAFF
>.|TRBJ2-3|.|TRBV7-2
TGTGCCAGCAGCTTATTGGGGACTCCCGGCTCGGCGGGTACGCAGTATTTT
CASSLLGTPGSAGTQYF
>.|TRBJ1-3|TRBD1|TRBV29-1
TGCAGCGTTGCGACAGGGGGTATCTCTGGAAACACCATATATTTT
CSVATGGISGNTIYF
>once|TRBJ2-3|.|TRBV7-2
TGTGCCAGCAGTAGGCAGGGGAGCACAGATACGCAGTATTTT
CASSRQGSTDTQYF
>.|TRBJ1-5|.|TRBV7-2
TGTGCCAGCAGCTTAGGGACAAGCAATCAGCCCCAGCATTTT
CASSLGTSNQPQHF
>.|TRBJ2-5|TRBD2|TRBV18
TGTGCCAGCTCACCAATCGAGCGGGGTGGAATGAGGACCCAGTACTTC
CASSPIERGGMRTQYF
>few|TRBJ2-1|.|TRBV5-1
TGCGCCAGCAGCTATCAGGGGCCGGACAATGAGCAGTTCTTC
CASSYQGPDNEQFF
>.|TRBJ2-2|TRBD1|TRBV19
TGTGCCAGTAGTAGCGGACAGGGGGCGAAGACCGGGGAGCTGTTTTTT
CASSSGQGAKTGELFF
>.|TRBJ1-4|TRBD1|TRBV28
TGTGCCAGCAGCCACTCGGGGACAGGGGATGAAAAACTGTTTTTT
CASSHSGTGDEKLFF
>.|TRBJ1-2|TRBD1|TRBV4-2
TGTGCCAGCAGCCAAGACCCGACAGGGGGCCTGTCCGGCTACACCTTC
CASSQDPTGGLSGYTF
>.|TRBJ2-2|TRBD1|TRBV28
TGTGCCAGCAGCCCCCTCGGACAGGGATATTCCGGGGAGCTGTTTTTT
CASSPLGQGYSGELFF
>.|TRBJ1-6|.|TRBV28
TGTGCCAGCAGCCTGACAGGACGCCGCGGGTATATCCACTTT
CASSLTGRRGYIHF
>few|TRBJ1-2|.|TRBV18
TGTGCCAGCTCCCCGCTTCGGGGAGACAACTATGGCTACACCTTC
CASSPLRGDNYGYTF
>.|TRBJ1-4|TRBD1|TRBV2
TGTGCCAGCAGTGAGAACAGGGGTAATGAAAAACTGTTTTTT
CASSENRGNEKLFF
>.|TRBJ2-7|.|TRBV15
TGTGCCACCAGCAGAGATCCCGTAGCCTTGGGACTGGCGTCCTACGAGCAGTACTTC
CATSRDPVALGLASYEQYF
>.|TRBJ2-4|.|TRBV30
TGTGCCTGGAGTTCCCCAGGGTTAGGGGGAGCCAAAAACATTCAGTACTTC
CAWSSPGLGGAKNIQYF
>.|TRBJ2-1|TRBD2|TRBV7-9
TGTGCCAGCAGCTTCCTAGCGGGGTTCTTCTACAATGAGCAGTTCTTC
CASSFLAGFFYNEQFF
>.|TRBJ2-7|.|TRBV5-1
TGCGCCAGCAGCTCCCTCTCGGAGGAGCAGTACTTC
CASSSLSEEQYF
>.|TRBJ2-7|TRBD1|TRBV7-9
TGTGCCAGCAAACTCGGGACAGGGCAATACGAGCAGTACTTC
CASKLGTGQYEQYF
>.|TRBJ1-6|TRBD1|TRBV28
TGTGCCAGCAGTTTGGGGGACAGGGGGCGCATGCCCCTCCACTTT
CASSLGDRGRMPLHF
>.|TRBJ1-2|TRBD1|TRBV6-5
TGTGCCAGCACCGAGACAGGGACCTATGGCTACACCTTC
CASTETGTYGYTF
>.|TRBJ2-1|.|TRBV4-1
TGCGCCAGCAGCCATTACCCCGGGTCATCGACCTACAATGAGCAGTTCTTC
CASSHYPGSSTYNEQFF
>.|TRBJ2-5|.|TRBV5-1
TGCGCCAGCAGCTTCCCTACCGGACAGCCCATCCAAGAGACCCAGTACTTC
CASSFPTGQPIQETQYF
>.|TRBJ2-7|TRBD2|TRBV5-1
TGCGCCAGCAGCTGGGGACTAGCGGGGGACTACGAGCAGTACTTC
CASSWGLAGDYEQYF
>.|TRBJ2-2|.|TRBV28
TGTGCCAGCAGCCTAAACACCGGGGAGCTGTTTTTT
CASSLNTGELFF
>.|TRBJ1-2|.|TRBV19
TGTGCCAGTAGTATAGGCAGGGCCCCAGGAGGCTACACCTTC
CASSIGRAPGGYTF
>.|TRBJ1-2|.|TRBV6-5
TGTGCCAGCAGTTACTCGGACAGCGCGGCCTATGGCTACACCTTC
CASSYSDSAAYGYTF
>.|TRBJ2-3|.|TRBV6-4
TGTGCCAGCAGTGACGGGCGATTCACAGATACGCAGTATTTT
CASSDGRFTDTQYF
>.|TRBJ1-1|.|TRBV3-1/TRBV3-2
TGTGCCAGCAGCCAAACGGGGGTGCCTTTCTTT
CASSQTGVPFF
>.|TRBJ2-3|.|TRBV9
TGTGCCAGCAGCGTAGTGGTAACTAGCCCAGATACGCAGTATTTT
CASSVVVTSPDTQYF
>.|TRBJ1-5|TRBD1|TRBV30
TGTGCCTGGAGTGCAGGGGGAAGCAATCAGCCCCAGCATTTT
CAWSAGGSNQPQHF
>.|TRBJ1-1|.|TRBV18
TGTGCCAGCTCACCACGACAAGTGAACACTGAAGCTTTCTTT
CASSPRQVNTEAFF
>.|TRBJ2-3|.|TRBV19
TGTGCCAGTAGTAGAAGGGACACATACACAGATACGCAGTATTTT
CASSRRDTYTDTQYF
>.|TRBJ1-6|.|TRBV20-1
TGCAGTGCTAGTGTTCTTCCGGGATCGCAAAGTAGTGCACCCCTCCACTTT
CSASVLPGSQSSAPLHF
>.|TRBJ1-6|.|TRBV7-6
TGTGCCAGCAGGGGGCAACCAGTGAATTCACCCCTCCACTTT
CASRGQPVNSPLHF
>.|TRBJ2-3|TRBD2|TRBV5-1
TGCGCCAGCAGCGAGGAGGAGCGGGGGGGCGTAGAAGATACGCAGTATTTT
CASSEEERGGVEDTQYF
>.|TRBJ2-3|.|TRBV19
TGTGCCAGTAGCCGGGGGTCAGGTGGTACGCAGTATTTT
CASSRGSGGTQYF
>.|TRBJ2-5|TRBD2|TRBV4-2
TGTGCCAGCAGCCAAGAATGGCAGCGGGGAGAGACCCAGTACTTC
CASSQEWQRGETQYF
>.|TRBJ2-1|TRBD1|TRBV6-1
TGTGCCAGCAGTGAAGCTCCGGGACAGGGGGTAAATGAGCAGTTCTTC
CASSEAPGQGVNEQFF
>.|TRBJ1-3|TRBD1|TRBV3-1/TRBV3-2
TGTGCCAGCAGCCAAGATCCGAGGACAGGGCGGGCGGGAAACACCATATATTTT
CASSQDPRTGRAGNTIYF